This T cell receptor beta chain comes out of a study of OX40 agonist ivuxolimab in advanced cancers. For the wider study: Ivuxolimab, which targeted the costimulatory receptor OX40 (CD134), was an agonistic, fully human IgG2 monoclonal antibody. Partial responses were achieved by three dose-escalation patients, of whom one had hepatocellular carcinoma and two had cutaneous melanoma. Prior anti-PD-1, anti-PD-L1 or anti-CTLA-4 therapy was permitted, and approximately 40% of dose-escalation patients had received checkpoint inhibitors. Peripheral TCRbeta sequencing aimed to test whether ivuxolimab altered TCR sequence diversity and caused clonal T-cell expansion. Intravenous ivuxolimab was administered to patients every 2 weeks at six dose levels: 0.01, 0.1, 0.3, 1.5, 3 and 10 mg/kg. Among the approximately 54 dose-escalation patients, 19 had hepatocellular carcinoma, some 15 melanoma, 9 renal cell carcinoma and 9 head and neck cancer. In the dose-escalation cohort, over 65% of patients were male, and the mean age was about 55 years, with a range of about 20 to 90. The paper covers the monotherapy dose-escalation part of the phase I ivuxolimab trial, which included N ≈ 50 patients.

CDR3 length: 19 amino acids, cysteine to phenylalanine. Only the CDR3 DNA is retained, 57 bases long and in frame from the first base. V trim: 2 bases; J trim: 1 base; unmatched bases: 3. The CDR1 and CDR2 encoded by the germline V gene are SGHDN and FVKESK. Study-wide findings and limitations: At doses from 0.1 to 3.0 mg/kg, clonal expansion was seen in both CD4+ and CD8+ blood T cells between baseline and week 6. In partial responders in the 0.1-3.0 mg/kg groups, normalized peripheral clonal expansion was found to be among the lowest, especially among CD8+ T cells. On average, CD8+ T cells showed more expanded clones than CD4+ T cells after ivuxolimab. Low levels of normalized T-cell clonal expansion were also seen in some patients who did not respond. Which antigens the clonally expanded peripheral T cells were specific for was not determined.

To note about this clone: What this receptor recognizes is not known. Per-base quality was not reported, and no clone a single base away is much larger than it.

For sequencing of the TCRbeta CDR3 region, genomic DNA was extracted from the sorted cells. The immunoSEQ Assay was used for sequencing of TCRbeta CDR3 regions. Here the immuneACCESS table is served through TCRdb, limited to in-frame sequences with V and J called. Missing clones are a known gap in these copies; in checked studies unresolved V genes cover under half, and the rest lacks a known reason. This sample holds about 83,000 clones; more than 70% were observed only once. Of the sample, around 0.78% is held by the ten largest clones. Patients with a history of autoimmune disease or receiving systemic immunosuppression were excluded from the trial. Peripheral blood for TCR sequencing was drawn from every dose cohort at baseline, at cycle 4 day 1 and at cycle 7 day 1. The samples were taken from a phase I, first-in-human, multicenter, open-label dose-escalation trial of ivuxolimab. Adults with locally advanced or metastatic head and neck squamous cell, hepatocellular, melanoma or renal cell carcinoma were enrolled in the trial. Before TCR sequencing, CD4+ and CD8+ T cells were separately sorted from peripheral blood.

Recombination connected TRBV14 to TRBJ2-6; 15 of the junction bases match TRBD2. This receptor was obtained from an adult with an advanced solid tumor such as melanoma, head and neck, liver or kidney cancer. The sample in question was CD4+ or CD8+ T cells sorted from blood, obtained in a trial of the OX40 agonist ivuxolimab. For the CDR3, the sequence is CASSQPGTSGGSGANVLTF. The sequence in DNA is TGTGCCAGCAGCCAACCGGGGACTAGCGGGGGGTCTGGGGCCAACGTCCTGACTTTC.